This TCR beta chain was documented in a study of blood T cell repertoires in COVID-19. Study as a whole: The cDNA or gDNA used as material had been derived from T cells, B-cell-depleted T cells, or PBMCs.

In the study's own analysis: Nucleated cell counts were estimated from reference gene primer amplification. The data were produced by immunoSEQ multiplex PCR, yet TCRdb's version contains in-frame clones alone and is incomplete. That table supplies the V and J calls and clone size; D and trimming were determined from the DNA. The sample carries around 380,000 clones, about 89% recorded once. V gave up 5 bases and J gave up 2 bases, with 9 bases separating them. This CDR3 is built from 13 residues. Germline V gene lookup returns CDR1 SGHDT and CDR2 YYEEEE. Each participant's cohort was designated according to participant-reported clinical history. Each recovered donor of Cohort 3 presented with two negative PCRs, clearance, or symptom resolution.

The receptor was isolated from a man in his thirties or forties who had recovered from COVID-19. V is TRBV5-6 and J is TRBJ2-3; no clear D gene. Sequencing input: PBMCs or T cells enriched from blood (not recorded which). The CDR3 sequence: CASSVRSTDTQYF. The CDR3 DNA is TGTGCCAGCAGTGTGAGGTCCACAGATACGCAGTATTTT.